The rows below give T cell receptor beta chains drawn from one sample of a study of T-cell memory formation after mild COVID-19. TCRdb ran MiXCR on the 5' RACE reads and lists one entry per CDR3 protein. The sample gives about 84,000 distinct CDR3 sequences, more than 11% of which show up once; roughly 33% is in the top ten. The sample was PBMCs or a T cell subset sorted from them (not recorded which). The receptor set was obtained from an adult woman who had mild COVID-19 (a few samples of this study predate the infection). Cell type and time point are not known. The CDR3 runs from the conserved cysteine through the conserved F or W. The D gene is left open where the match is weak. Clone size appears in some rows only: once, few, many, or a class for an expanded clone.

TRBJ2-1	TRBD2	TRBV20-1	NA	CSARDPGLAERNEQFF	TGCAGTGCTAGAGATCCTGGACTAGCGGAACGCAATGAGCAGTTCTTC
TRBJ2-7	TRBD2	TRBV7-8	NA	CASSPGTSFYWQYF	TGTGCCAGCAGCCCCGGGACTAGCTTCTACTGGCAGTACTTC
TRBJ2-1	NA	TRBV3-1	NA	CASSLSGRLGNNEQFF	TGTGCCAGCAGCCTATCGGGGCGGCTCGGGAACAATGAGCAGTTCTTC
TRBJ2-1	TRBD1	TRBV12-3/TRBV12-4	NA	CATSTGTYNEQFF	TGTGCCACCTCGACAGGGACGTACAATGAGCAGTTCTTC
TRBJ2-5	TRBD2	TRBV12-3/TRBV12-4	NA	CASSRLAGGPAETQYF	TGTGCCAGCAGCAGACTAGCGGGGGGGCCAGCGGAGACCCAGTACTTC
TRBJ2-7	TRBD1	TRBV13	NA	CASSLGLTGGSEQYF	TGTGCCAGCAGCTTAGGCCTTACAGGGGGGAGCGAGCAGTACTTC
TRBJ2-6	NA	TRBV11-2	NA	CASSFPRRGAGSGANVLTF	TGTGCCAGCAGCTTCCCCCGTCGGGGGGCCGGCTCTGGGGCCAACGTCCTGACTTTC
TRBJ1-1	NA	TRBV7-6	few	CASSLAGKNTEAFF	TGTGCCAGCAGCTTAGCGGGGAAGAACACTGAAGCTTTCTTT
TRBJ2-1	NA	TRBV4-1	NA	CASSQRGDEQFF	TGCGCCAGCAGCCAGAGGGGAGACGAGCAGTTCTTC
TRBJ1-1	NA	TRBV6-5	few	CASTGPPGTEAFF	TGTGCCAGCACTGGACCCCCAGGTACTGAAGCTTTCTTT
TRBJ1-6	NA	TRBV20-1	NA	CSALSGTNYNSPLHF	TGCAGTGCGTTATCGGGCACAAACTATAATTCACCCCTCCACTTT
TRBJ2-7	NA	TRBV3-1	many	CASSRTRYEQYF	TGTGCCAGCAGCCGGACCCGATACGAGCAGTACTTC
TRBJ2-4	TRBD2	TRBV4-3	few	CASSPGTTQENIQYF	TGCGCCAGCAGCCCGGGGACTACCCAAGAAAACATTCAGTACTTC
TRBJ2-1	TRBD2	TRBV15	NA	CATSRTSGLYNEQFF	TGTGCCACCAGCAGGACTAGCGGACTTTACAATGAGCAGTTCTTC
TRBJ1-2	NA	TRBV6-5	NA	CASRKIQGSDGYTF	TGTGCCAGCAGGAAAATACAGGGCAGTGATGGCTACACCTTC
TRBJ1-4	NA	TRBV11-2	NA	CASSQGRGADRKLFF	TGTGCCAGCAGCCAAGGACGGGGCGCTGATCGAAAACTGTTTTTT
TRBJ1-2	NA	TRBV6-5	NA	CASSPLQGADYGYTF	TGTGCCAGCAGTCCCCTCCAGGGTGCAGACTATGGCTACACCTTC
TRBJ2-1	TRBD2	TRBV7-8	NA	CASSFFIAGAYNEQFF	TGTGCCAGCAGCTTTTTCATAGCGGGAGCCTACAATGAGCAGTTCTTC
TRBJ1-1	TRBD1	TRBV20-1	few	CSASPTGQEINTAFF	TGCAGTGCTAGCCCTACGGGACAGGAGATAAACACGGCTTTCTTT
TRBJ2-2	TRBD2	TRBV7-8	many	CASSFRLAGGPGELFF	TGTGCCAGCAGCTTCCGACTAGCGGGGGGGCCCGGGGAGCTGTTTTTT
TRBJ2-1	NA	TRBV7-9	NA	CASRPPSGNSYNEQFF	TGTGCCAGCAGACCGCCCTCAGGAAACTCCTACAATGAGCAGTTCTTC
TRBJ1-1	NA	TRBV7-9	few	CASSLPGGGPDTEAFF	TGTGCCAGCAGCTTACCGGGGGGGGGACCCGACACTGAAGCTTTCTTT
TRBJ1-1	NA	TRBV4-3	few	CASSQDHTALGTEAFF	TGCGCCAGCAGCCAAGACCACACGGCCCTTGGGACTGAAGCTTTCTTT
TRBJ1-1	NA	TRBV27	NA	CASSPQWGYTEAFF	TGTGCCAGCAGTCCCCAATGGGGGTACACTGAAGCTTTCTTT
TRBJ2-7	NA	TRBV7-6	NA	CASSLEGDYEQYF	TGTGCCAGCAGCTTAGAGGGGGACTACGAGCAGTACTTC
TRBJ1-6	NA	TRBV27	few	CASSSLLGNFYNSPLHF	TGTGCCAGCAGTTCACTCTTAGGGAATTTCTATAATTCACCCCTCCACTTT
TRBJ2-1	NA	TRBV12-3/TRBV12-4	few	CASSLALGDSNEQFF	TGTGCCAGCAGTTTAGCGCTTGGGGACTCCAATGAGCAGTTCTTC
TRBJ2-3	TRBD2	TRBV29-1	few	CSVDNAYAGGDTQYF	TGCAGCGTTGACAACGCCTACGCGGGAGGAGATACGCAGTATTTT
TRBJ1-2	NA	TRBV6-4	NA	CATRTADYGYTF	TGTGCCACCCGGACGGCGGACTATGGCTACACCTTC
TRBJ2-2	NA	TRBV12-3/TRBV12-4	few	CASSLGELFF	TGTGCCAGCAGTTTAGGGGAGCTGTTTTTT
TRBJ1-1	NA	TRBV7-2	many	CASSLARNEAFF	TGTGCCAGCAGCTTAGCCCGGAATGAAGCTTTCTTT
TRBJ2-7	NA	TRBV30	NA	CAWSVKARSYEQYF	TGTGCCTGGAGTGTAAAGGCACGCTCCTACGAGCAGTACTTC
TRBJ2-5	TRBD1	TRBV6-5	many	CASSSGQGQETQYF	TGTGCCAGCAGTTCCGGACAGGGTCAAGAGACCCAGTACTTC
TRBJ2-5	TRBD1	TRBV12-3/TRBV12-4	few	CASSSDRGEETQYF	TGTGCCAGCAGCTCGGACAGGGGCGAAGAGACCCAGTACTTC
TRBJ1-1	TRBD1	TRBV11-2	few	CASSQGGTEAFF	TGTGCCAGCAGCCAGGGGGGCACTGAAGCTTTCTTT
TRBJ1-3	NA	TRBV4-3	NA	CASSQETTGLSLSGNTIYF	TGCGCCAGCAGCCAAGAAACGACAGGCTTATCTCTCTCTGGAAACACCATATATTTT